This T cell receptor (beta chain) was profiled in a study of blood T cell repertoires in COVID-19. Original processing notes: Amplification of reference gene primers provided the estimated nucleated cell counts. Assay: immunoSEQ multiplex PCR; the TCRdb copy retains only in-frame clones and omits some. V and J calls and clone size are given by that table; D and trimming were obtained from the DNA. Here the sample spans 200,000 to 300,000 clones, less than 90% being singletons. The CDR3 sequence is 13 residues long. The V gene lost 5 bases and the J gene lost 7 bases, with 12 bases spanning the gap. Germline loops: CDR1 SGHTA, CDR2 FQGTGA.

The sequence came from a man between 60 and 75 years old with acute or convalescent COVID-19. J is TRBJ2-1 and V is TRBV7-3, with D possibly being TRBD2 (5 bases). Sequences were obtained from peripheral blood. CDR3 sequence (DNA): TGTGCCAGCAGCGCCACGGACTGGAATGAGCAGTTCTTC. It encodes CASSATDWNEQFF.